This TCR beta chain was sequenced for a study of T-cell memory formation after mild COVID-19. About the study: The TCR clusters were mostly specific to one donor. Study results and caveats: Shrinking CD4+ clones were chiefly CM and EM; CD8+ ones were chiefly EMRA. The finding that pre-infection memory included some responding clones suggested that cross-reactive memory joined. SARS-CoV-2 specificity of second-wave clones peaking day 37 was unconfirmed.

CDR1 is SNHLY and CDR2 is FYNNEI in the germline V gene. The CDR3 covers 14 residues. Trimming at V came to 6 bases and at J to 10 bases, leaving 8 bases not matched to a gene. TCRdb re-analysed the 5' RACE reads in MiXCR, keeping a single row per CDR3 protein. Here the sample spans some 350,000 distinct CDR3 sequences, 13% being singletons. About this clonotype itself: As yet, its antigen is unknown.

The chain recombines TRBV2 with TRBJ1-6; 8 positions agree with TRBD1. The origin of this receptor is a young man who had mild COVID-19 (a few samples of this study predate the infection). Cell type and time point are not known. The specimen sequenced was PBMCs or a T cell subset sorted from them (not recorded which). The CDR3, as DNA: TGTGCCAGCAGGCCCGACAGGGGAAGGTCACCCCTCCACTTT. This gives the protein CASRPDRGRSPLHF.